Given below is one TCR beta chain in context. Its binding antigen is unknown. There are no base qualities to consult, and no much larger clone falls within one base. The sample belongs to a study of blood T cell repertoires in COVID-19 (dated by TCRdb to the early 2020s). Some background on the complete study: Samples from collaborators originated in the United States, Italy and Spain and spanned both the acute and convalescent phases of COVID-19. Nearly every sample came with metadata listing a de-identified subject ID, COVID-19 status, age in years and sex. HLA class I and class II types, where available, came from metadata supplied by the sample provider rather than from assay-based typing. The repertoires were released in a freely available public database intended as a resource for research on the immune response to SARS-CoV-2. Samples were obtained from the ongoing ImmuneRACE study (first 160 participants) and from roughly 1,300 subjects provided by 6 global collaborators. Deeply sampled blood TCRbeta repertoires from subjects exposed to, actively infected with, or recovered from COVID-19 were included in the dataset. The material from the prospective study consisted of cDNA or gDNA derived from T cells, B-cell-depleted T cells, or PBMCs.

TCRbeta CDR3 regions were amplified from genomic DNA using the immunoSEQ Assay, a bias-controlled multiplex PCR. Concerning the study's data processing: The number of nucleated cells in each sample was estimated from the amplification of reference gene primers within the assay. To quantify the absolute abundance of each unique TCRbeta CDR3 rearrangement, sequence reads were collapsed and filtered. For each sample, productive Simpson clonality was calculated by taking the square root of Simpson's diversity index across productive rearrangements. In its TCRdb copy, this immuneACCESS table keeps in-frame sequences only and misses some clones. Where compared with another copy, unresolved V genes explain less than half of these, and the others have no known cause. V, J and clone size were drawn from that table, and D and trimming were deduced from the DNA. This sample is represented by under 55,000 clones; around 87% of them were singletons. Of the sample, about 9.2% is held by the ten largest clones.

Trimming takes 1 base from V and 3 bases from J, and the germline ends sit 14 bases apart. Via the germline V gene (reference sequence), CDR1 is SEHNR and CDR2 FQNEAQ. Including the terminal cysteine and phenylalanine, the CDR3 comprises 16 residues. Left in the record is the CDR3 DNA by itself, 48 bases read in frame from the first base. The collaborating institutions used their own protocols to collect whole blood in K2EDTA tubes. Collaborator samples were shipped for TCRbeta analysis as frozen whole blood, isolated PBMCs, or DNA extracted from either sample type. General conclusions and limits of the study: The quantity of clinical and demographic metadata differed by source and by participant and was supplied without curation.

The source of this sequence is a woman of 80 years or more with active COVID-19. The rearranged segments are TRBV7-9 and TRBJ2-3; D gene: possibly TRBD1, on 5 matching bases. Sequences were obtained from peripheral blood. The CDR3 protein: CASSLGAVSGTDTQYF. At the DNA level, the sequence is TGTGCCAGCAGCTTAGGGGCGGTTTCAGGGACAGATACGCAGTATTTT.